The rows below give T cell receptor beta chains drawn from one sample of a study of PD-L1 blockade in urothelial cancer. TCRdb keeps only in-frame clones here, not all; method: immunoSEQ multiplex PCR. This sample has over 65,000 clones, with 75% to 90% found just once. The sequenced sample was PBMCs, obtained around atezolizumab (anti-PD-L1) treatment. Source of these receptors: a man between 65 and 85 years old with urothelial cancer. The CDR3 runs from the conserved cysteine through the conserved F or W. Fields, in order: D gene, V gene, J gene, clone size, CDR3 length, CDR3 protein, CDR3 DNA. D genes are given only for firm matches. Part of the rows lack a size; the others show once, few, many or a class for expanded clones.

D: NA; V: TRBV27; J: TRBJ2-7; size: NA; length: 14; CDR3: CASSLGSGLGQQYF; DNA: TGTGCCAGCAGTTTAGGGTCTGGGTTGGGCCAGCAGTACTTC
D: NA; V: TRBV10-1; J: TRBJ2-1; size: NA; length: 12; CDR3: CARGTTYNEQFF; DNA: TGCGCCAGAGGGACAACCTACAATGAGCAGTTCTTC
D: NA; V: TRBV30; J: TRBJ2-7; size: NA; length: 13; CDR3: CAWSVDYPYEQYF; DNA: TGTGCCTGGAGTGTAGACTACCCCTACGAGCAGTACTTC
D: NA; V: TRBV5-6; J: TRBJ1-4; size: NA; length: 13; CDR3: CASSLNIGEKLFF; DNA: TGTGCCAGCAGCTTAAATATCGGTGAAAAACTGTTTTTT
D: NA; V: TRBV5-1; J: TRBJ1-2; size: NA; length: 15; CDR3: CASSSRGPEGYGYTF; DNA: TGCGCCAGCAGCTCCCGGGGCCCGGAGGGCTATGGCTACACCTTC
D: NA; V: TRBV19; J: TRBJ1-4; size: NA; length: 17; CDR3: CASTNRGLIGTNEKLFF; DNA: TGTGCCAGTACAAATCGAGGGTTAATCGGAACTAATGAAAAACTGTTTTTT
D: NA; V: TRBV1; J: TRBJ2-1; size: NA; length: 15; CDR3: CTSEPSPSSYNEQFF; DNA: TGCACCAGCGAGCCGTCGCCGAGCTCCTACAATGAGCAGTTCTTC
D: TRBD1; V: TRBV5-1; J: TRBJ1-1; size: NA; length: 18; CDR3: CASSLNPMTGVVSTEAFF; DNA: TGCGCCAGCAGCTTGAACCCCATGACAGGGGTGGTAAGCACTGAAGCTTTCTTT
D: NA; V: TRBV6-6; J: TRBJ1-1; size: NA; length: 13; CDR3: CASSYYGGTEAFF; DNA: TGTGCCAGCAGTTACTACGGGGGCACTGAAGCTTTCTTT
D: NA; V: TRBV5-1; J: TRBJ2-1; size: once; length: 16; CDR3: CASSLGLRAAYNEQFF; DNA: TGCGCCAGCAGCTTGGGGTTGCGGGCGGCCTACAATGAGCAGTTCTTC
D: TRBD2; V: TRBV27; J: TRBJ2-7; size: NA; length: 16; CDR3: CASSLVGTSGTYEQYF; DNA: TGTGCCAGCAGTTTAGTAGGGACTAGCGGAACCTACGAGCAGTACTTC
D: TRBD1; V: TRBV5-6; J: TRBJ2-2; size: NA; length: 17; CDR3: CASSRGPGQGAIGELFF; DNA: TGTGCCAGCAGCCGGGGTCCGGGACAGGGGGCGATCGGGGAGCTGTTTTTT
D: TRBD1; V: TRBV7-9; J: TRBJ1-2; size: NA; length: 15; CDR3: CASSLAGGGVYGYTF; DNA: TGTGCCAGCAGCTTAGCCGGAGGGGGCGTCTATGGCTACACCTTC
D: TRBD1; V: TRBV6-1; J: TRBJ1-1; size: NA; length: 14; CDR3: CASSEMLGQAEAFF; DNA: TGTGCCAGCAGTGAAATGTTAGGACAGGCTGAAGCTTTCTTT
D: NA; V: TRBV5-4; J: TRBJ1-2; size: NA; length: 15; CDR3: CASSLDRPKVGGYTF; DNA: TGTGCCAGCAGCTTGGACAGGCCCAAGGTAGGGGGCTACACCTTC
D: NA; V: TRBV27; J: TRBJ1-1; size: NA; length: 15; CDR3: CASSLRWGGDTEAFF; DNA: TGTGCCAGCAGTTTGCGTTGGGGGGGGGACACTGAAGCTTTCTTT
D: NA; V: TRBV6-6; J: TRBJ1-4; size: NA; length: 14; CDR3: CASRTGQTNEKLFF; DNA: TGTGCCAGCAGGACAGGTCAAACTAATGAAAAACTGTTTTTT
D: TRBD1; V: TRBV5-1; J: TRBJ2-6; size: NA; length: 17; CDR3: CASSLEGTDSGANVLTF; DNA: TGCGCCAGCAGCTTGGAAGGGACAGACTCTGGGGCCAACGTCCTGACTTTC
D: TRBD2; V: TRBV5-6; J: TRBJ2-3; size: NA; length: 19; CDR3: CASSVRDIGTSGRSGTQYF; DNA: TGTGCCAGCAGCGTCCGGGACATCGGGACTAGCGGGAGGAGTGGTACGCAGTATTTT
D: TRBD2; V: TRBV9; J: TRBJ2-1; size: NA; length: 23; CDR3: CASSVDPGTSGRATGGARNEQFF; DNA: TGTGCCAGCAGCGTAGATCCAGGGACTAGCGGGAGGGCGACTGGAGGGGCACGCAATGAGCAGTTCTTC
D: NA; V: TRBV27; J: TRBJ1-1; size: NA; length: 14; CDR3: CASSFDRTNTEAFF; DNA: TGTGCCAGCAGTTTCGATAGAACGAACACTGAAGCTTTCTTT
D: TRBD2; V: TRBV9; J: TRBJ2-3; size: NA; length: 16; CDR3: CASSVGLAGLTDTQYF; DNA: TGTGCCAGCAGCGTAGGACTAGCGGGACTCACAGATACGCAGTATTTT
D: NA; V: TRBV9; J: TRBJ2-5; size: NA; length: 14; CDR3: CASSGSGYQETQYF; DNA: TGTGCCAGCAGCGGTAGCGGTTACCAAGAGACCCAGTACTTC
D: NA; V: TRBV6-1; J: TRBJ2-1; size: once; length: 15; CDR3: CASSHREGQYNEQFF; DNA: TGTGCCAGCAGTCACAGGGAGGGCCAATACAATGAGCAGTTCTTC
D: TRBD2; V: TRBV13; J: TRBJ2-7; size: NA; length: 13; CDR3: CASSRGLAGEQYF; DNA: TGTGCCAGCAGCCGGGGACTAGCGGGAGAGCAGTACTTC
D: NA; V: TRBV5-8; J: TRBJ2-1; size: NA; length: 14; CDR3: CASSYYRSYNEQFF; DNA: TGTGCCAGCAGCTACTACCGATCCTACAATGAGCAGTTCTTC
D: TRBD1; V: TRBV6-1; J: TRBJ2-7; size: NA; length: 14; CDR3: CATATGGSSYEQYF; DNA: TGTGCCACAGCGACAGGGGGCAGCTCCTACGAGCAGTACTTC
D: TRBD2; V: TRBV29-1; J: TRBJ2-7; size: NA; length: 13; CDR3: CSVRLAGQGEQYF; DNA: TGCAGCGTAAGACTAGCAGGTCAAGGCGAGCAGTACTTC
D: NA; V: TRBV19; J: TRBJ1-1; size: NA; length: 14; CDR3: CASSTAGLMTEAFF; DNA: TGTGCCAGTAGTACGGCGGGGTTGATGACTGAAGCTTTCTTT
D: TRBD2; V: TRBV5-6; J: TRBJ2-5; size: NA; length: 17; CDR3: CASTTSGLAGGGETQYF; DNA: TGTGCCAGCACCACATCGGGACTAGCGGGAGGTGGGGAGACCCAGTACTTC
D: TRBD2; V: TRBV5-5; J: TRBJ2-3; size: NA; length: 13; CDR3: CASSPVGRETQYF; DNA: TGTGCCAGCAGCCCGGTGGGGAGGGAAACGCAGTATTTT
D: TRBD2; V: TRBV10-3; J: TRBJ2-4; size: NA; length: 15; CDR3: CAISARTSGPNIQYF; DNA: TGTGCCATCAGTGCGAGGACTAGCGGCCCAAACATTCAGTACTTC
D: TRBD1; V: TRBV6-6; J: TRBJ1-2; size: NA; length: 15; CDR3: CASSPTRDRAYGYTF; DNA: TGTGCCAGCAGTCCTACCCGGGACAGGGCATATGGCTACACCTTC
D: TRBD1; V: TRBV28; J: TRBJ1-4; size: NA; length: 19; CDR3: CASSLSAGTGKTVGEKLFF; DNA: TGTGCCAGCAGTTTATCTGCCGGGACAGGGAAGACGGTTGGAGAAAAACTGTTTTTT
D: TRBD1; V: TRBV28; J: TRBJ1-2; size: NA; length: 15; CDR3: CASSFSDRVAYGYTF; DNA: TGTGCCAGCAGTTTCTCGGACAGGGTGGCATATGGCTACACCTTC
D: TRBD1; V: TRBV7-9; J: TRBJ2-5; size: once; length: 15; CDR3: CASSRGRDRVETQYF; DNA: TGTGCCAGCAGCAGGGGCCGGGACAGGGTAGAGACCCAGTACTTC
D: NA; V: TRBV7-9; J: TRBJ1-1; size: NA; length: 14; CDR3: CASSRPDRNTEAFF; DNA: TGTGCCAGCAGCCGACCCGACAGGAACACTGAAGCTTTCTTT
D: TRBD2; V: TRBV28; J: TRBJ2-3; size: NA; length: 14; CDR3: CASRTSGSVGTQYF; DNA: TGTGCCAGTCGGACTAGCGGGAGTGTAGGTACGCAGTATTTT
D: NA; V: TRBV5-1; J: TRBJ2-7; size: NA; length: 13; CDR3: CASSLGDWREQYF; DNA: TGCGCCAGCAGCTTGGGGGACTGGCGGGAGCAGTACTTC
D: NA; V: TRBV5-5; J: TRBJ2-7; size: NA; length: 12; CDR3: CASSWDIYEQYF; DNA: TGTGCCAGCAGCTGGGACATTTACGAGCAGTACTTC
D: NA; V: TRBV9; J: TRBJ1-3; size: NA; length: 15; CDR3: CASASGDSSGNTIYF; DNA: TGTGCCAGCGCCTCGGGAGATAGCTCTGGAAACACCATATATTTT
D: TRBD2; V: TRBV27; J: TRBJ2-1; size: NA; length: 15; CDR3: CASSDLAGGPSEQFF; DNA: TGTGCCAGCAGTGATCTAGCGGGAGGGCCCAGTGAGCAGTTCTTC
D: TRBD2; V: TRBV19; J: TRBJ2-2; size: NA; length: 14; CDR3: CASKRERNTGELFF; DNA: TGTGCCAGTAAGCGGGAGAGGAACACCGGGGAGCTGTTTTTT
D: TRBD2; V: TRBV4-1; J: TRBJ2-2; size: NA; length: 14; CDR3: CASSRGLNTGELFF; DNA: TGCGCCAGCAGCCGGGGACTAAACACCGGGGAGCTGTTTTTT
D: TRBD2; V: TRBV13; J: TRBJ2-1; size: NA; length: 16; CDR3: CASSLEGLAGINEQFF; DNA: TGTGCCAGCAGCTTAGAAGGTCTAGCGGGAATCAATGAGCAGTTCTTC
D: NA; V: TRBV27; J: TRBJ1-2; size: NA; length: 15; CDR3: CASSLGQTANYGYTF; DNA: TGTGCCAGCAGTTTAGGACAGACCGCGAACTATGGCTACACCTTC
D: TRBD2; V: TRBV5-4; J: TRBJ2-2; size: NA; length: 16; CDR3: CASSLVGLATTGELFF; DNA: TGTGCCAGCAGCTTGGTGGGACTAGCGACGACCGGGGAGCTGTTTTTT
D: NA; V: TRBV27; J: TRBJ1-1; size: few; length: 13; CDR3: CATRDGWNTEAFF; DNA: TGTGCCACGCGGGACGGCTGGAACACTGAAGCTTTCTTT
D: TRBD2; V: TRBV11-2; J: TRBJ2-1; size: NA; length: 15; CDR3: CASSQPLAGGSEQFF; DNA: TGTGCCAGCAGCCAACCTCTAGCGGGGGGCAGTGAGCAGTTCTTC
D: TRBD2; V: TRBV7-9; J: TRBJ2-2; size: NA; length: 16; CDR3: CAHSSGLAGDTGELFF; DNA: TGTGCCCATTCGTCGGGACTAGCGGGGGACACCGGGGAGCTGTTTTTT
D: TRBD1; V: TRBV19; J: TRBJ1-2; size: NA; length: 19; CDR3: CASSIGFRDRANPNYGYTF; DNA: TGTGCCAGTAGTATAGGCTTCCGGGACAGGGCTAATCCAAACTATGGCTACACCTTC
D: NA; V: TRBV5-5; J: TRBJ2-7; size: NA; length: 12; CDR3: CASSLPEVKQYF; DNA: TGTGCCAGCAGCTTACCAGAAGTTAAGCAGTACTTC
D: TRBD1; V: TRBV5-1; J: TRBJ2-1; size: NA; length: 18; CDR3: CASRSGTGASLSYNEQFF; DNA: TGCGCCAGCAGGAGCGGGACAGGGGCTTCCCTCTCCTACAATGAGCAGTTCTTC
D: NA; V: TRBV25-1; J: TRBJ1-5; size: NA; length: 14; CDR3: CASSEPGSNQPQHF; DNA: TGTGCCAGCAGTGAACCCGGGTCCAATCAGCCCCAGCATTTT